Below are 18 T cell receptor beta chains sequenced from a single sample in a study of T-cell memory formation after mild COVID-19. TCRdb re-called the 5' RACE reads through MiXCR, storing one row per CDR3 protein. Here the sample spans a few hundred thousand distinct CDR3 sequences, about a sixth being singletons. Sequencing was performed on PBMCs or a T cell subset sorted from them (not recorded which). All receptors derive from a man between 18 and 29 years old who had mild COVID-19 (a few samples of this study predate the infection). Cell type and time point are not known.

The chain is built from TRBV24-1 and TRBJ2-1; no reliable D call. There are 13 residues in the CDR3. The germline V and J ends were trimmed by 1 base and 7 bases, with 7 bases remaining between them. Germline V gene lookup returns CDR1 KGHDR and CDR2 SFDVKD. CDR3 sequence (DNA): TGTGCCACCAGTGATTTTCGTTCTAATGAGCAGTTCTTC. Protein: CATSDFRSNEQFF.

The chain has TRBV6-2 or TRBV6-3 and TRBJ1-2; the match to TRBD1 covers 9 bases. Germline V gene lookup returns CDR1 MNHEY and CDR2 SVGEGT. This CDR3 has 14 residues. Trimming at V came to 7 bases and at J to 8 bases, leaving 11 bases not matched to a gene. CDR3: CASNRGTGNGGYTF. CDR3 DNA sequence: TGTGCCAGCAACAGAGGGACAGGGAACGGCGGCTACACCTTC.

The gene calls are TRBV27 and TRBJ2-7; maybe TRBD1 (5 bases). The CDR3 runs 15 residues. Trimming pared 2 bases from V and 1 base from J, leaving 12 bases between. The germline V gene encodes CDR1 MNHEY and CDR2 SMNVEV (reference sequence). CDR3 sequence: CASSLRPGYSYEQYF. DNA for the CDR3: TGTGCCAGCAGTTTACGGCCAGGGTATTCCTACGAGCAGTACTTC.

This clonotype was recorded a few times. The V gene is TRBV7-2, the J gene TRBJ2-7, with 7 bases fitting TRBD1. Germline CDR1 and CDR2: SGHTA and FQGNSA. J gave up 2 bases and V 5 bases, and 3 bases lay outside the gene matches. This CDR3 has 13 residues. The CDR3 region is CASSGGTAYEQYF. For the CDR3, the DNA is TGTGCCAGCAGCGGTGGGACAGCCTACGAGCAGTACTTC.

This chain joins TRBV6-6 and TRBJ2-4; the D gene is possibly TRBD1 (6 bases). There are 14 residues in the CDR3. V was clipped by 8 bases and J by 0 bases, with 11 bases between them. Per germline, CDR1 MNHNY and CDR2 SVGAGI (reference sequence). Here the CDR3 reads CASLLGGAKNIQYF. As DNA, the CDR3 is TGTGCCAGCCTCTTAGGGGGAGCCAAAAACATTCAGTACTTC.

The J gene is TRBJ2-2, the V gene TRBV7-8; 12 positions agree with TRBD2. The CDR3 spans 19 residues. CDR1 and CDR2 (germline): SGHVS, FQNEAQ. Trimming cost V 0 bases and J 3 bases; bases outside gene matches: 8. The DNA for the CDR3 is TGTGCCAGCAGCTTAGCGCGACTAGCGGGGGTCCGGGACACCGGGGAGCTGTTTTTT. It specifies CASSLARLAGVRDTGELFF.

The chain has TRBV29-1 and TRBJ2-5, with TRBD1 matching 7 bases. The CDR3 loop spans 14 amino acids. Germline CDR1 reads SQVTM; CDR2 reads ANQGSEA. With 6 bases clipped from V and 1 base from J, the junction kept 8 bases outside the gene matches. CDR3 sequence reads: CSVRGQNVQETQYF. The CDR3 nucleotides are TGCAGCGTGAGGGGGCAGAATGTCCAAGAGACCCAGTACTTC.

This clonotype was recorded at least ten times. The genes are TRBV7-9 and TRBJ2-5; no firm D call. CDR1 and CDR2 from the germline V gene are SEHNR and FQNEAQ (reference sequence). V lost 1 base, J lost 4 bases, and 7 bases lay in between. CDR3 size: 13 residues. The DNA for the CDR3 is TGTGCCAGCAGCTTAGGTCTCAGAGAGACCCAGTACTTC. The encoded protein is CASSLGLRETQYF. Filled out from reference TRBV7-9 and TRBJ2-5, the complete variable domain reads DTGVSQNPRHKITKRGQNVTFRCDPISEHNRLYWYRQTLGQGPEFLTYFQNEAQLEKSRLLSDRFSAERPKGSFSTLEIQRTEQGDSAMYLCASSLGLRETQYFGPGTRLLVL.

This CDR3 is CSASLAGAYGYTF. As DNA, the CDR3 is TGCAGTGCTAGTCTTGCGGGGGCCTATGGCTACACCTTC. The chain links TRBV20-1 to TRBJ1-2, with D possibly TRBD1 on 6 matching bases. Germline V CDR1 and CDR2: DFQATT, SNEGSKA (reference sequence). The CDR3 has 13 amino acids. With 3 bases removed from V and 4 bases from J, the gap between germline ends came to 12 bases.

This clonotype was detected a few times. The chain joins TRBV20-1 to TRBJ1-2, with TRBD1 identical over 10 bases. There are 13 residues in the CDR3. J gave up 8 bases and V 4 bases, and 7 bases lay outside the gene matches. Germline V gene sequence: CDR1 DFQATT, CDR2 SNEGSKA (reference sequence). The CDR3 DNA sequence: TGCAGTGCTACGACCGGGACAGGGGTCGGCTACACCTTC. Protein product: CSATTGTGVGYTF.

This clonotype has at least ten counts. The chain combines TRBV20-1 with TRBJ2-3, with 9 bases that match TRBD2. Germline V CDR1 and CDR2: DFQATT, SNEGSKA (reference sequence). Unmatched junction bases numbered 0, after V lost 3 bases and J lost 5 bases. The CDR3 has 12 residues. DNA of the CDR3: TGCAGTGCTAGGCGGGGGGGAGATACGCAGTATTTT. Protein product: CSARRGGDTQYF.

In this sample, this clonotype turned up a few times. The rearrangement joins TRBV3-1 to TRBJ1-1; possible D gene TRBD1, 5 bases. The CDR3 contains 15 residues. V lost 2 bases, J lost 4 bases, and 14 bases lay in between. CDR1 LGHDT and CDR2 YNNKEL come from the germline V gene (reference sequence). The CDR3 spells CASSQTPYGGTEAFF. As DNA, the CDR3 is TGTGCCAGCAGCCAAACTCCGTACGGGGGCACTGAAGCTTTCTTT.

The CDR3, as DNA: TGTGCTAGTGGTCCACGTAAAACAGGACAGAACTACGAGCAGTACTTC. It yields the protein CASGPRKTGQNYEQYF. The chain uses TRBV12-5 and TRBJ2-7; tentative D call: TRBD1 (6 bases). Trimming removed 5 bases from V and 3 bases from J, with 20 bases in between. Germline CDR1 is LGHNT and CDR2 is FRNRAP. The CDR3 sequence is 16 residues long.

The chain combines TRBV6-6 with TRBJ1-2; possible D gene TRBD1, 6 bases. The germline CDR1 and CDR2 sequences are MNHNY and SVGAGI (reference sequence). V dropped 5 bases and J dropped 8 bases, with 18 bases sitting between them. The CDR3 totals 14 residues. As DNA, the CDR3 is TGTGCCAGCAGTACACCCGAAGGGGGTGGAGGCTACACCTTC. This sequence encodes CASSTPEGGGGYTF.

The V call is TRBV6-5, the J call TRBJ1-6; 8 bases agree with TRBD1. The V segment lost 5 bases and the J segment 10 bases; nucleotides outside the gene matches: 4. Looked up from germline, CDR1 is MNHEY and CDR2 is SVGAGI. The CDR3 is 13 residues long. This chain's CDR3 is CASSRTGLSPLHF. The DNA of the CDR3 is TGTGCCAGCAGTCGGACAGGGCTATCACCCCTCCACTTT.

This clonotype was seen a handful of times. The V and J genes are TRBV28 and TRBJ1-1; D is ambiguous. Trimming pared 7 bases from V and 7 bases from J, leaving 13 bases between. CDR1 MDHEN and CDR2 SYDVKM come from the germline V gene. The CDR3 totals 12 residues. CDR3: CASKVSVSEAFF. The CDR3 nucleotides read TGTGCCAGCAAGGTTTCGGTGAGTGAAGCTTTCTTT.

This clonotype was picked up a small number of times. The chain employs TRBV29-1 and TRBJ2-3, with D perhaps matching TRBD1 (6 bases). In germline, CDR1 is SQVTM, CDR2 ANQGSEA. Trimming left V 4 bases short and J 2 bases short, with 13 bases between. CDR3 length: 14 amino acids. The CDR3 DNA reads TGCAGCGTTGGTCGAACAGGGATCACAGATACGCAGTATTTT. It specifies CSVGRTGITDTQYF.

This clonotype was picked up many times. The chain links TRBV6-5 to TRBJ2-2; D ambiguous. V was trimmed by 9 bases and J by 7 bases, leaving 6 bases between them. The CDR3 spans 10 residues. Germline CDR1 and CDR2: MNHEY and SVGAGI. The CDR3 protein is CASRSGELFF. Written as DNA, the CDR3 is TGTGCCAGTAGGAGCGGGGAGCTGTTTTTT.